Reported below is one T cell receptor (beta chain). Assay: immunoSEQ multiplex PCR; the TCRdb copy retains only in-frame clones and omits some. The sample shows approximately 140,000 clones, around 83% of them seen only once. These data are taken from a study of blood T cell repertoires in COVID-19. Across the study: Samples taken during acute and convalescent COVID-19 were collected in the United States, Italy and Spain.

This receptor was identified in a woman between 50 and 59 years old who had been exposed to COVID-19. The sequencing input was PBMCs or T cells enriched from blood (not recorded which).

CDR3 amino acids: CATSDLGGHRDGAFF. The CDR3 DNA sequence: TGTGCCACCAGTGATTTGGGAGGGCATCGGGACGGAGCTTTCTTT. The chain uses TRBV24-1 and TRBJ1-1, with TRBD1 as a possible D gene (5 bases). This CDR3 region has 15 residues. The germline gives CDR1 KGHDR, CDR2 SFDVKD. Trimming removed 0 bases at V and 10 bases at J, with 17 bases between.